This T cell receptor beta chain was sequenced during a study of OX40 agonist ivuxolimab in advanced cancers. As for the study in general: The dose-escalation cohort had hepatocellular carcinoma, melanoma, renal cell or head and neck cancer.

With regard to this clone: Antigen unknown.

The assay was immunoSEQ multiplex PCR, and TCRdb's table has in-frame clones only and misses some. The data contain fewer than 90,000 clones, roughly 87% of them singletons. V was shortened by 3 bases and J by 6 bases, with 11 bases between the two germline ends. CDR1 is MDHEN and CDR2 is SYDVKM in the germline V gene. The CDR3 loop spans 13 amino acids. Findings and caveats of the study: CD4+ and CD8+ blood T cells expanded clonally by week 6 at 0.1 to 3.0 mg/kg. The work left the antigen specificity of expanded peripheral T cells undetermined.

This chain links TRBV28 with TRBJ1-2; possible D gene TRBD1, 5 bases. The material sequenced was CD4+ or CD8+ T cells sorted from blood, taken in a trial of the OX40 agonist ivuxolimab. This TCR came from an adult with an advanced solid tumor such as melanoma, head and neck, liver or kidney cancer. In nucleotides, the CDR3 is TGTGCCAGCAGTTTGGGGAGGGGTGATGGCTACACCTTC. It is translated as CASSLGRGDGYTF.